The 6 T cell receptor beta chains listed next were all sequenced from one sample in a study of cytomegalovirus exposure and HLA in healthy donors. The primer mix had 60 Vbeta and 13 Jbeta primers. Libraries were prepared by immunoSEQ multiplex PCR; TCRdb keeps only in-frame clonotypes and omits some of them. The sample lists more than 90,000 clones, roughly 80% seen once, with 22% in the top ten. The sample was PBMCs. These receptors all stem from a man aged 25 to 40 in good health and CMV-seropositive.

The chain carries TRBV6-5 and TRBJ1-1; a weak D match, TRBD1 (5 bases). V was cut by 7 bases and J by 1 base, with 7 bases left in between. Germline V gene sequence: CDR1 MNHEY, CDR2 SVGAGI. This CDR3 is 12 amino acids long. The CDR3 reads CASITGNTEAFF. Written as DNA, the CDR3 is TGTGCCAGCATTACAGGGAACACTGAAGCTTTCTTT.

V gene TRBV18 combines with J gene TRBJ2-2, with a tentative D call TRBD1 (6 bases). The ends were cut back, 0 bases at V and 5 bases at J, with 10 bases in the middle. The V gene's germline CDR1 is KGHSH and CDR2 LQKENI. The CDR3 covers 15 residues. The CDR3 DNA reads TGTGCCAGCTCACCACCGGGGGCCGGGACCGGGGAGCTGTTTTTT. Its translation: CASSPPGAGTGELFF.

This chain links TRBV6-5 with TRBJ2-1; a possible D gene is TRBD1 (6 bases). Germline V lookup: CDR1 MNHEY, CDR2 SVGAGI. The CDR3 covers 15 residues. Trimming took 6 bases from V and 4 from J, leaving 16 bases between them. The CDR3 region has the DNA TGTGCCAGCAGGCTTCCCGGAAGGGGGTACAATGAGCAGTTCTTC. Amino acids: CASRLPGRGYNEQFF.

The J gene is TRBJ2-7, the V gene TRBV19; perhaps TRBD2 as D (5 bases). The germline V gene encodes CDR1 LNHDA and CDR2 SQIVND (reference sequence). This CDR3 has 16 amino acids. Trimming stripped 0 bases from V and 7 bases from J, with 19 bases between. CDR3 loop: CASSIEGTRSWREQYV. Written as DNA, the CDR3 is TGTGCCAGTAGTATAGAAGGCACTAGATCCTGGAGGGAGCAGTACGTC.

This clone showed up just once. The gene calls are TRBV5-8 and TRBJ2-7, with 7 bases matching TRBD1. Unmatched junction bases numbered 1, after V lost 10 bases and J lost 3 bases. The CDR3 has 10 residues. Germline-derived CDR1 and CDR2 are SGHTS and YDEGEE. The CDR3: CAQGVYEQYF. Here the CDR3 DNA reads TGTGCCCAGGGGGTCTACGAGCAGTACTTC.

This clone was detected a few times. This chain uses TRBV29-1 with TRBJ2-5, with D perhaps TRBD1 (6 bases). The CDR3 contains 14 residues. Trimming removed 0 bases from V and 7 bases from J, with 15 bases in between. The germline V gene has CDR1 SQVTM and CDR2 ANQGSEA. The CDR3 nucleotides are TGCAGCGTTGAAGATACGGGGACACTTGGGACCCAGTACTTC. It translates to CSVEDTGTLGTQYF.